These 30 T cell receptor beta chains were sequenced from one sample in a study of shared clonotypes between healthy human individuals. Data came from immunoSEQ multiplex PCR; TCRdb stores just in-frame clones and leaves some out. The table lists 1 million to 1.2 million clones, around three quarters of them singletons. The sample taken for sequencing was memory CD4+ T cells from PBMCs. Noted subset: CD45RA-negative fraction. These receptors were obtained from a man younger than 30 in good health. Some clones in this sample may be carry-over from other donors' samples.

The sample holds a few counts of this clone. The chain recombines TRBV28 with TRBJ1-5, with TRBD1 matching 7 bases. The CDR3 contains 15 residues. V trimming: 3 bases; J trimming: 4 bases; junction bases outside the gene matches: 6. Germline lookup yields CDR1 MDHEN and CDR2 SYDVKM. The CDR3 here is CASSFRDSVNQPQHF. CDR3 in DNA: TGTGCCAGCAGTTTCAGGGACAGCGTTAATCAGCCCCAGCATTTT.

This clone has a count of ten or more. V and J are TRBV5-6 and TRBJ1-2; D gene uncertain. CDR3 length: 12 amino acids. Trimming took 4 bases from V and 4 from J, leaving 8 bases between them. Germline-derived CDR1 and CDR2 are SGHDT and YYEEEE. In DNA form, the CDR3 reads TGTGCCAGCAGCCGATTTAGCTATGGCTACACCTTC. Translating gives CASSRFSYGYTF.

The rearrangement links TRBV7-3 to TRBJ2-5; TRBD1 agrees at 8 bases. CDR3 length: 15 residues. V shed 5 bases, J shed 2 bases, and the junction held 7 bases outside the gene matches. In germline, CDR1 is SGHTA, CDR2 FQGTGA. CDR3 nucleotide sequence: TGTGCCAGCAGCATCACAGGGGGAAATCAAGAGACCCAGTACTTC. Translated, it gives CASSITGGNQETQYF.

The chain employs TRBV2 and TRBJ1-4; 9 bases are shared with TRBD1. Trimming took 4 bases from V and 10 from J; bases not matched to a gene: 10. This CDR3 is 15 amino acids long. CDR1 and CDR2 (germline): SNHLY, FYNNEI. The CDR3 DNA reads as TGTGCCAGCAGTGCCAACAGGGGGCTTTCGGGAAAACTGTTTTTT. Amino acids: CASSANRGLSGKLFF. The full variable domain, in which reference TRBV2 and TRBJ1-4 provide the parts outside the CDR3, is EPEVTQTPSHQVTQMGQEVILRCVPISNHLYFYWYRQILGQKVEFLVSFYNNEISEKSEIFDDQFSVERPDGSNFTLKIRSTKLEDSAMYFCASSANRGLSGKLFFGSGTQLSVL.

This clone was recorded a few times. V is TRBV28 and J is TRBJ1-1; 8 bases align to TRBD1. Germline V gene sequence: CDR1 MDHEN, CDR2 SYDVKM. With 5 bases clipped from V and 6 bases from J, the junction kept 11 bases outside the gene matches. The length of the CDR3 is 15 residues. CDR3 protein: CASSPLTGGEAEAFF. The CDR3, as DNA: TGTGCCAGCAGTCCTCTAACAGGGGGAGAGGCTGAAGCTTTCTTT.

The V call is TRBV6-5, the J call TRBJ2-3; D gene uncertain. CDR1 is MNHEY and CDR2 is SVGAGI in the germline V gene. This CDR3 spans 16 amino acids. Between the trimmed V and J ends, which lost 0 bases and 1 base, there was a span of 11 bases. The CDR3 region is CASSYSATRRTDTQYF. For the CDR3, the DNA is TGTGCCAGCAGTTACTCGGCTACGCGCCGCACAGATACGCAGTATTTT.

V is TRBV5-6 and J is TRBJ1-5; D is possibly TRBD1 (6 bases). V lost 4 bases, J lost 4 bases, and 15 bases lay in between. This CDR3 region has 15 residues. The germline V gene has CDR1 SGHDT and CDR2 YYEEEE. CDR3 in amino acids: CASSPGGGRNQPQHF. DNA of the CDR3: TGTGCCAGCAGCCCGGGTGGGGGGCGGAATCAGCCCCAGCATTTT.

There are a few counts of this clone. J is TRBJ1-5 and V is TRBV19; D possibly corresponds to TRBD1 (5 bases). CDR3 length: 13 amino acids. Germline V CDR1 and CDR2: LNHDA, SQIVND (reference sequence). Trimming pared 8 bases from V and 6 bases from J, leaving 14 bases between. CDR3: CASQDTGGQPQHF. CDR3 nucleotide sequence: TGTGCCAGTCAGGACACTGGGGGTCAGCCCCAGCATTTT.

V is TRBV2 and J is TRBJ2-3; D unresolved. Trimming pared 6 bases from V and 0 bases from J, leaving 13 bases between. The CDR3 is made up of 15 amino acids. Germline loops: CDR1 SNHLY, CDR2 FYNNEI. The CDR3 DNA is TGTGCCAGCAGCGCTGGGATACCTAGCACAGATACGCAGTATTTT. Amino acids: CASSAGIPSTDTQYF.

At least ten counts were recorded for this clone. This chain connects TRBV4-1 to TRBJ2-1, with D tentatively TRBD1 or TRBD2 (5 bases each). Germline-derived CDR1 and CDR2 are MGHRA and YSYEKL. This CDR3 region has 16 residues. V gave up 3 bases and J gave up 2 bases, with 14 bases separating them. DNA of the CDR3: TGCGCCAGCAGCCAGGGGACGGAACGGGCCTACAATGAGCAGTTCTTC. Translating it yields CASSQGTERAYNEQFF.

The rearrangement joins TRBV6-4 to TRBJ2-2; TRBD1 is a possible D gene (6 bases). This CDR3 is 15 amino acids long. V lost 3 bases to trimming and J lost 4 bases, with 12 bases between them. CDR1 is MRHNA and CDR2 is SNTAGT in the germline V gene. The CDR3 protein is CASSEEQGATGELFF. The CDR3 DNA sequence: TGTGCCAGCAGTGAAGAACAGGGAGCCACCGGGGAGCTGTTTTTT.

This chain links TRBV7-7 with TRBJ2-7, with D tentatively TRBD2 (5 bases). The CDR3 has 14 amino acids. V shed 1 base and J shed 4 bases, with 11 bases lying between them. Germline CDR1 SSHAT, CDR2 FNYEAQ (reference sequence). The CDR3 protein is CASSLGGPDYEQYF. The CDR3 DNA reads TGTGCCAGCAGCTTAGGCGGGCCAGATTACGAGCAGTACTTC.

The chain employs TRBV6-5 and TRBJ2-1, with 7 bases identical to TRBD2. Germline V CDR1 and CDR2: MNHEY, SVGAGI. V trimming: 3 bases; J trimming: 4 bases; junction bases outside the gene matches: 9. The CDR3 loop spans 16 amino acids. DNA of the CDR3: TGTGCCAGCAGTTATGGGGCGGGAGTAGGTTACAATGAGCAGTTCTTC. Protein product: CASSYGAGVGYNEQFF.

This clone occurred once. The CDR3 DNA is TGTGCCACCAGCAGAGAAGAAGGGTTAGCATCCTACAATGAGCAGTTCTTC. It codes for CATSREEGLASYNEQFF. V usage is TRBV15 and J usage is TRBJ2-1; D gene unclear. The CDR3 sequence is 17 residues long. V lost 0 bases and J 1 base, leaving 13 bases between the germline ends. CDR1 is LNHNV and CDR2 is YYDKDF in the germline V gene (reference sequence).

This rearrangement joins TRBV7-6 to TRBJ2-3, with TRBD2 matching over 9 bases. V was pared by 4 bases and J by 10 bases, with 6 bases of the junction left unmatched. CDR1 is SGHVS and CDR2 is FNYEAQ in the germline V gene. The CDR3 is made up of 13 amino acids. The CDR3 bases are TGTGCCAGCAGCTCGGCGACTAGCGGCGCGCAGTATTTT. This codes for CASSSATSGAQYF.

Comments on this clone: The CDR3 end shows no conserved phenylalanine or tryptophan, and so a read error is likely. This sequence joins TRBV6-6 and TRBJ1-3; D remains ambiguous. V lost 2 bases, J lost 4 bases, and 0 bases lay in between. The CDR3 totals 11 residues. Germline V gene sequence: CDR1 MNHNY, CDR2 SVGAGI (reference sequence). The CDR3 reads CASSYGNTIYS. The DNA for the CDR3 is TGTGCCAGCAGTTACGGAAACACCATATATTCT.

This clone has a handful of counts. The chain carries TRBV18 and TRBJ2-5; no clear D. V was pared by 3 bases and J by 1 base, with 9 bases between. This CDR3 is 14 amino acids long. CDR1 is KGHSH and CDR2 is LQKENI in the germline V gene. CDR3 sequence (DNA): TGTGCCAGCTCACCCCAGCAGTTCCAAGAGACCCAGTACTTC. The encoded protein is CASSPQQFQETQYF.

This clone appeared a few times. The V call is TRBV10-2, the J call TRBJ2-1, with 7 positions matching TRBD2. The CDR3 has 14 amino acids. Germline V gene data show CDR1 as WSHSY and CDR2 as SAAADI. The trim removed 4 bases at V and 8 bases at J, leaving 8 bases unmatched. The CDR3 reads CASSAGGRNDEQFF. The CDR3 nucleotides are TGCGCCAGCAGTGCTGGCGGGAGAAACGATGAGCAGTTCTTC.

The chain uses TRBV30 and TRBJ2-7, with a weak D call TRBD2 (5 bases). From germline, CDR1 is GTSNPN and CDR2 SVGIG (reference sequence). Trimming left V 1 base short and J 2 bases short, with 9 bases between. CDR3 size: 13 residues. The CDR3 nucleotides read TGTGCCTGGAGTGACGGGAAAACCTACGAGCAGTACTTC. It encodes CAWSDGKTYEQYF.

Of note for this clone: Only one base separates this from a far larger clonotype, so it likely reflects a read error. The sample carries other DNA sequences with the same CDR3. The V gene is TRBV29-1, the J gene TRBJ2-2; 10 bases are shared with TRBD2. The CDR3 loop spans 16 amino acids. Germline CDR1 reads SQVTM; CDR2 reads ANQGSEA. CDR3: CSVGASGSLLSGELFF. The CDR3 DNA is TGCAGCGTTGGGGCTAGCGGGAGCCTCTTGTCCGGGGAACTGTTTTTT.

A remark on this clone: A read error likely explains this, since a far larger clone differs by one base. This sample also contains other DNA sequences that code for the same CDR3. This sequence joins TRBV4-3 and TRBJ1-4; 10 bases map to TRBD1. The germline CDR1 and CDR2 sequences are LGHNA and YSLEER. The CDR3 has 16 residues. CDR3 bases: TGCGCCAGTAGCCAAGATCTTGGGACAGGGGCCGAAAAACTGTTTTTT. Translated: CASSQDLGTGAEKLFF.

The chain employs TRBV5-1 and TRBJ2-1; no firm D call. Trimming shortened V by 4 bases and J by 0 bases, and 14 bases separated the two germline ends. The CDR3 is made up of 16 amino acids. The germline gives CDR1 SGHRS, CDR2 YFSETQ. The CDR3 loop reads CASSLRQASSYNEQFF. In DNA, the CDR3 is TGCGCCAGCAGCCTCCGCCAGGCGAGCTCCTACAATGAGCAGTTCTTC.

This clone was seen a single time. This chain connects TRBV25-1 to TRBJ2-7; the match to TRBD2 covers 10 bases. CDR1 MGHDK and CDR2 SYGVNS come from the germline V gene. Trimming took 8 bases from V and 0 from J; bases not matched to a gene: 7. CDR3 length: 15 amino acids. The CDR3 is CASRGPSGSSYEQYF. The CDR3 nucleotides are TGTGCCAGCCGGGGTCCTAGCGGGAGCTCCTACGAGCAGTACTTC.

The chain is built from TRBV5-1 and TRBJ2-5; a weak D match, TRBD2 (5 bases). The CDR3 runs to 15 residues. Trimming took 3 bases from V and 2 from J, leaving 14 bases between them. Germline CDR1 and CDR2: SGHRS and YFSETQ. The CDR3 DNA sequence: TGCGCCAGCAGCTCCCAGAAGAGGGAGCAAGAGACCCAGTACTTC. Its translation is CASSSQKREQETQYF.

This clone was detected many times. For the CDR3, the DNA is TGCGCCAGCAGCCAAGGCAACTTCGGCGGGCTAAGCAATCAGCCCCAGCATTTT. Translation: CASSQGNFGGLSNQPQHF. The genes are TRBV4-1 and TRBJ1-5; no definite D call. Germline values: CDR1 MGHRA, CDR2 YSYEKL. This CDR3 is 18 amino acids long. With 1 base removed from V and 1 base from J, the gap between germline ends came to 17 bases.

This chain joins TRBV6-4 and TRBJ1-5; D is ambiguous. V was cut by 4 bases and J by 2 bases, with 6 bases left in between. The CDR3 covers 13 residues. Looked up from germline, CDR1 is MRHNA and CDR2 is SNTAGT. This CDR3 is CASSAGGNQPQHF. DNA of the CDR3: TGTGCCAGCAGTGCTGGGGGCAATCAGCCCCAGCATTTT.

This chain joins TRBV5-1 and TRBJ2-7; TRBD2 aligns across 8 bases. Germline CDR1 and CDR2: SGHRS and YFSETQ. The V gene end was trimmed by 0 bases and the J gene end by 5 bases; junction bases not matched to a gene: 4. The CDR3 loop spans 14 amino acids. The CDR3 reads CASSLGLASNEQYF. The CDR3 region has the DNA TGCGCCAGCAGCTTGGGACTAGCGTCGAACGAGCAGTACTTC.

The rearrangement links TRBV6-1 to TRBJ2-7; D unclear. The CDR3 has 13 amino acids. V gave up 3 bases and J gave up 6 bases, with 12 bases separating them. From germline, CDR1 is MNHNS and CDR2 SASEGT. The DNA of the CDR3 is TGTGCCAGCAGTGATCGCACAGTCGGCGAGCAGTACTTC. This codes for CASSDRTVGEQYF.

This clone was observed a single time. The chain employs TRBV5-1 and TRBJ2-3, with D unresolved. The CDR3 loop spans 16 amino acids. V was pared by 0 bases and J by 0 bases, with 11 bases between. Germline CDR1 and CDR2: SGHRS and YFSETQ. In nucleotides, the CDR3 is TGCGCCAGCAGCTTGGGCTATAGGGCTAGCACAGATACGCAGTATTTT. As protein: CASSLGYRASTDTQYF.

The CDR3 nucleotides are TGTGCCAGCAGCACAACTAGCGGGGCGCCCTACAATGAGCAGTTCTTC. This sequence encodes CASSTTSGAPYNEQFF. This chain links TRBV7-2 with TRBJ2-1, with TRBD2 matching over 10 bases. This CDR3 has 16 amino acids. The junction had 6 bases not matched to a gene; V was cut back by 5 bases and J by 2 bases. Per germline, CDR1 SGHTA and CDR2 FQGNSA.